A selection of T cell receptor beta chains follows, all from one sample in a study of cytomegalovirus exposure and HLA in healthy donors. Method: immunoSEQ multiplex PCR; TCRdb's copy keeps in-frame clones and lacks some. Here the sample spans roughly 150,000 clones, roughly four fifths being singletons. The sequenced material came from PBMCs. The receptors were gathered from a man between 18 and 29 years old in good health and CMV-seronegative. The CDR3 runs from the conserved cysteine through the conserved F or W. A D gene is named only where the DNA matches it firmly. The size of a clone is reported for some rows only, either as once, few or many, or as a class for expanded clones.

clone_size	d_call	v_call	j_call	cdr3_nt	cdr3_aa
NA	NA	TRBV7-8	TRBJ1-5	TGTGCCAGCAGCTTAGAGCGCGCAGGGCCCAATCAGCCCCAGCATTTT	CASSLERAGPNQPQHF
NA	NA	TRBV29-1	TRBJ2-1	TGCAGCGCCCGAAGGTCAGGGCAGGGTAGCTCCTACAATGAGCAGTTCTTC	CSARRSGQGSSYNEQFF
NA	TRBD2	TRBV14	TRBJ2-4	TGTGCCAGCCCCCCTAGCGGGAATGCGGCCAAAAACATTCAGTACTTC	CASPPSGNAAKNIQYF
NA	NA	TRBV25-1	TRBJ1-3	TGTGCCAGCAGCGAACCTGGGGGGTCCACCATATATTTT	CASSEPGGSTIYF
NA	TRBD1	TRBV28	TRBJ1-3	TGTGCCAGCAGTCCCGACAGGGTCTCTGGAAACACCATATATTTT	CASSPDRVSGNTIYF
few	NA	TRBV10-3	TRBJ1-5	TGTGCCATCGGACGGGATAACCAGCCCCAGCATTTT	CAIGRDNQPQHF
once	TRBD2	TRBV7-2	TRBJ2-1	TGTGCCAGCAGCTTTTTACTAGCGGGGGGCAATGAGCAGTTCTTC	CASSFLLAGGNEQFF
NA	TRBD1	TRBV7-9	TRBJ1-1	TGTGCCAGCGACTCACAGGGGGACACTGAAGCTTTCTTT	CASDSQGDTEAFF
few	TRBD2	TRBV27	TRBJ2-7	TGTGCCAGCAGCCCCGGGACTAGCGGGGCTTTTCAATACGAGCAGTACTTC	CASSPGTSGAFQYEQYF
NA	TRBD2	TRBV5-1	TRBJ2-1	TGCGCCAGCAGCACAGGACTAGCGGGAGGTAAGCAGTTCTTC	CASSTGLAGGKQFF
NA	TRBD1	TRBV6-6	TRBJ1-1	TGTGCCAGCAGTACAGGGGCTGGCGCTTTCTTT	CASSTGAGAFF
NA	TRBD2	TRBV27	TRBJ2-1	TGTGCCAGCAGTTTAAGGCTAGCGGGAGGGGGCAATGAGCAGTTCTTC	CASSLRLAGGGNEQFF
NA	NA	TRBV7-8	TRBJ2-1	TGTGCCAGCAGCTTCACTTCTGGTGAGCAGTTCTTC	CASSFTSGEQFF
once	TRBD2	TRBV6-5	TRBJ2-3	TGTGCCAGCAGTACCGCGGGAGTCTATACGCAGTATTTT	CASSTAGVYTQYF
once	TRBD1	TRBV19	TRBJ2-7	TGTGCCAGTAGTATGCGGGACAGGGGAAACTACGAGCAGTACTTC	CASSMRDRGNYEQYF
NA	NA	TRBV5-6	TRBJ2-7	TGTGCCAGCAGCCTCAACTTCTACGAGCAGTACTTC	CASSLNFYEQYF
NA	TRBD2	TRBV10-3	TRBJ2-1	TGTGCCATCAGATTAGCGGGAGGCCCCTACAATGAGCAGTTCTTC	CAIRLAGGPYNEQFF
NA	NA	TRBV9	TRBJ2-1	TGTGCCAGCAGCGTTAGACTAGGAACCAATGAGCAGTTCTTC	CASSVRLGTNEQFF
NA	TRBD1	TRBV5-4	TRBJ1-6	TGTGCCAGCAGCTCGCCCGGGACAGGGAAGGATTCACCCCTCCACTTT	CASSSPGTGKDSPLHF
once	TRBD2	TRBV19	TRBJ2-1	TGTGCCAGTACCCGACAGCTCCGGGGGGACAATGAGCAGTTCTTC	CASTRQLRGDNEQFF
few	TRBD2	TRBV5-1	TRBJ2-1	TGCGCCAGCGTCAGCGGGGATTCCTACAATGAGCAGTTCTTC	CASVSGDSYNEQFF
few	TRBD1	TRBV5-1	TRBJ2-1	TGCGCCAGCAGCTTGTTCAGACAGGGCAACAATGAGCAGTTCTTC	CASSLFRQGNNEQFF
NA	TRBD1	TRBV27	TRBJ1-2	TGTGCCAGCAGTTGGGGACAGGGGGCGAACTATGGCTACACCTTC	CASSWGQGANYGYTF
once	TRBD2	TRBV4-3	TRBJ2-4	TGCGCCAGCAGCCAAGACGGCACTCGGGGGGGCATTCAGTACTTC	CASSQDGTRGGIQYF
NA	NA	TRBV28	TRBJ2-7	TGTGCCAGCAGTTCTACCAACTTAGGAGGGTACGAGCAGTACTTC	CASSSTNLGGYEQYF
NA	NA	TRBV4-3	TRBJ2-2	TGCGCCAGCAGCCCCCGGGGAAGCGGGGAGCTGTTTTTT	CASSPRGSGELFF
NA	NA	TRBV2	TRBJ2-1	TGTGCCAGCAGTAACAGGGACCCCAATGAGCAGTTCTTC	CASSNRDPNEQFF